This note documents a single TCR beta chain sequence. Its matching antigen is unknown. The sample belongs to a study of blood T cells in healthy people across ages. Then a second PCR, running roughly 6 to 12 cycles, was carried out with a sample-barcoded 5' primer and a J-beta primer mix. Each cDNA was tagged by a template-switch adaptor containing 12 random nucleotides. One entry per CDR3 protein, called by TCRdb with MiXCR from the 5' RACE reads. Of about 970,000 distinct CDR3 sequences listed, 45% to 60% are singletons. Study-level points and caveats: The study regarded diversity estimates from one million T cells as underestimates. In the absence of known donor CMV status, changes in expanded clonotypes were possibly confounded.

This CDR3 region has 12 residues. Between the trimmed V and J ends, which lost 4 bases and 4 bases, there was a span of 10 bases. CDR1 and CDR2 from the germline V gene are SQVTM and ANQGSEA. Sequencing input: blood. The receptor comes from a woman in her sixties in good health. The V call is TRBV29-1, the J call TRBJ1-2, with unresolved D. In nucleotides, the CDR3 is TGCAGCGTTGGTCAATCCTCCTATGGCTACACCTTC. This encodes CSVGQSSYGYTF.